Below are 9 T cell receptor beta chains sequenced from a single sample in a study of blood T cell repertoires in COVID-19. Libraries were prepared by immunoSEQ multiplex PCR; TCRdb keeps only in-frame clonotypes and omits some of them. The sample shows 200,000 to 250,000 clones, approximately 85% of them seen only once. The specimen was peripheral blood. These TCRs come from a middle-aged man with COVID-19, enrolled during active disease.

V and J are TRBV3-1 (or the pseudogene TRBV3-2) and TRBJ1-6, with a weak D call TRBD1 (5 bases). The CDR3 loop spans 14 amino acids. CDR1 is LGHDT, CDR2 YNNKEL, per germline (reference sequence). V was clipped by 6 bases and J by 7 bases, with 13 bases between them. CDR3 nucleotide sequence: TGTGCCAGCAGACTGGAGACAGTAAATTCACCCCTCCACTTT. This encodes CASRLETVNSPLHF.

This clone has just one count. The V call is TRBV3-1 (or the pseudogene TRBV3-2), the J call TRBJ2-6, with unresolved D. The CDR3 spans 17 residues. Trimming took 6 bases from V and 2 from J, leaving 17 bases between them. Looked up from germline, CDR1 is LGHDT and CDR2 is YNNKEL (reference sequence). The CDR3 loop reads CASSRRGRFPGANVLTF. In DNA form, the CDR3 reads TGTGCCAGCAGTCGAAGAGGTCGCTTCCCTGGGGCCAACGTCCTGACTTTC.

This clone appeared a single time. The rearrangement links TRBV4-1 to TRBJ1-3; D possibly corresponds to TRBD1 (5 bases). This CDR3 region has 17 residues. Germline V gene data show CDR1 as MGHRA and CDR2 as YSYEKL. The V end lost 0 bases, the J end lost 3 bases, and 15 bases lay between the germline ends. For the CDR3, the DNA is TGCGCCAGCAGCCAAGAATTGGGGGGAAGGTTTGGAAACACCATATATTTT. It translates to CASSQELGGRFGNTIYF.

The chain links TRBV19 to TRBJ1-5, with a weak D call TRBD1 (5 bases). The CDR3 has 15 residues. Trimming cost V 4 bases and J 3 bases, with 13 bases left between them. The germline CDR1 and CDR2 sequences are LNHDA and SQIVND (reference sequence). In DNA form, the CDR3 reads TGTGCCAGTAGTACCCTCGACAGTTTCAATCAGCCCCAGCATTTT. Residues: CASSTLDSFNQPQHF.

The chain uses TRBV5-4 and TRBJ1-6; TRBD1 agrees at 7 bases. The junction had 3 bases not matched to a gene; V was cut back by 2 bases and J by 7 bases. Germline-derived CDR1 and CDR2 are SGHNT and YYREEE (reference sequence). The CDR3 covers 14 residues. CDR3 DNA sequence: TGTGCCAGCAGCTTCCGGGACAGAAATTCACCCCTCCACTTT. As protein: CASSFRDRNSPLHF.

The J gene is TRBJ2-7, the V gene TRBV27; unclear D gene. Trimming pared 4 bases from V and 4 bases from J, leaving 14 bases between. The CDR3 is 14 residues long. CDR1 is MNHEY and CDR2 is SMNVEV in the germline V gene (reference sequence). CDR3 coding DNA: TGTGCCAGCAGTTCCGGCGGCTATCCTTACGAGCAGTACTTC. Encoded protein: CASSSGGYPYEQYF.

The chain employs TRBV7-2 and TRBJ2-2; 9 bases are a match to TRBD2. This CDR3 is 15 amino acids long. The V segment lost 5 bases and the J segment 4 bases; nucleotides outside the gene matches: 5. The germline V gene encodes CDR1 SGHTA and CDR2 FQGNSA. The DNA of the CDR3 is TGTGCCAGCAGCAAGGGACTAGCCGTCACCGGGGAGCTGTTTTTT. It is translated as CASSKGLAVTGELFF.

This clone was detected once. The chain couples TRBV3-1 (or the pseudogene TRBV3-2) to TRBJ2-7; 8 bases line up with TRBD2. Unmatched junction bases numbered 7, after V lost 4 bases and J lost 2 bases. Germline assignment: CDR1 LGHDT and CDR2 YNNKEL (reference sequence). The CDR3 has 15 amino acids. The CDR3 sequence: CASSPAGTRAYEQYF. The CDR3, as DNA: TGTGCCAGCAGCCCCGCCGGGACTAGAGCCTACGAGCAGTACTTC.

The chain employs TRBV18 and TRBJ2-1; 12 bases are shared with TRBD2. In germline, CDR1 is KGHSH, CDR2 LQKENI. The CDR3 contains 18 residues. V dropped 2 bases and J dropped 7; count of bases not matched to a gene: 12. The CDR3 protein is CASSPRLSGTSGLNEQFF. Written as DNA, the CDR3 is TGTGCCAGCTCACCAAGACTTTCCGGGACTAGCGGGCTAAATGAGCAGTTCTTC. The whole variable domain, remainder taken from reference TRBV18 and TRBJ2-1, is NAGVMQNPRHLVRRRGQEARLRCSPMKGHSHVYWYRQLPEEGLKFMVYLQKENIIDESGMPKERFSAEFPKEGPSILRIQQVVRGDSAAYFCASSPRLSGTSGLNEQFFGPGTRLTVL.